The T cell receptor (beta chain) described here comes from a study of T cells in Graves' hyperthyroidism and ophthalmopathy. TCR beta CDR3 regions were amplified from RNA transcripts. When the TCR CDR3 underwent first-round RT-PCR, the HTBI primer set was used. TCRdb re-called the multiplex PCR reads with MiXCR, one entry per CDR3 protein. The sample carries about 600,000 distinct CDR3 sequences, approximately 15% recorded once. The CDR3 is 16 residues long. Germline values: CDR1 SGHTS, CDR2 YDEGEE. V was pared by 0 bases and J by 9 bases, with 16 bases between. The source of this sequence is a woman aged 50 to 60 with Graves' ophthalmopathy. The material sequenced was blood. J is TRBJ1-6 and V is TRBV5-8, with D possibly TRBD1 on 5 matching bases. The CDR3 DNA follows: TGTGCCAGCAGCTTGGATCTTTGGCAGGGTGGTTCACCCCTCCACTTT. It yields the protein CASSLDLWQGGSPLHF.